The sequence of this T cell receptor beta chain was determined in a study of blood T cell repertoires in COVID-19. For the study at large: Spain, Italy and the United States supplied samples that represented acute and convalescent COVID-19.

The CDR3 contains 13 residues. CDR1 is MNHNY, CDR2 SVGAGI, per germline (reference sequence). The ends were cut back, 5 bases at V and 8 bases at J, with 15 bases in the middle. Using immunoSEQ multiplex PCR, the repertoire was profiled, and TCRdb retains in-frame clones only, with some absent. The sample lists about 77,000 clones, more than 60% occurring once. Sequenced input: peripheral blood. This sequence was found in a man aged 55 to 69 with acute or convalescent COVID-19. J is TRBJ1-2 and V is TRBV6-6, with D hard to call. In DNA, the CDR3 is TGTGCCAGCAGTCCCCGGGGAGGAACCGGCTACACCTTC. Residues: CASSPRGGTGYTF.